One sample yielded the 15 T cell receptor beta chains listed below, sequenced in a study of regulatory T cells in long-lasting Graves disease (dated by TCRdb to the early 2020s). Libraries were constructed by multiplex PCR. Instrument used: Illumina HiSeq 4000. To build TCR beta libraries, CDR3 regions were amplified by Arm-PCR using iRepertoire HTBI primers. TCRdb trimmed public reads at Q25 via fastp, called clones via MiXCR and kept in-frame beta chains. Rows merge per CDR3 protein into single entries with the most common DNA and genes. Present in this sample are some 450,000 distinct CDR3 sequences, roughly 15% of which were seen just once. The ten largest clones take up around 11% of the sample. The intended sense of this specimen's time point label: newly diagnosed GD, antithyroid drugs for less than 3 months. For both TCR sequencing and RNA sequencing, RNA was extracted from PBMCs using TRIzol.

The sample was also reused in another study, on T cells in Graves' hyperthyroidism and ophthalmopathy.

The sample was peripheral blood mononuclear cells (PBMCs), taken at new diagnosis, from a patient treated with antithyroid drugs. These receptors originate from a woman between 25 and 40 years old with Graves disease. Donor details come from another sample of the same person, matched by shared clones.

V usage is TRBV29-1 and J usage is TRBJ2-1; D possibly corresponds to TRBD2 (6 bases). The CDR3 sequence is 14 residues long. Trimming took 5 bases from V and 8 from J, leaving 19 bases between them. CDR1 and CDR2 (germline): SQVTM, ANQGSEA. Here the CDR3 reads CSVSGSGMGDEQFF. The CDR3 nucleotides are TGCAGCGTTTCCGGGAGTGGGATGGGGGATGAGCAGTTCTTC.

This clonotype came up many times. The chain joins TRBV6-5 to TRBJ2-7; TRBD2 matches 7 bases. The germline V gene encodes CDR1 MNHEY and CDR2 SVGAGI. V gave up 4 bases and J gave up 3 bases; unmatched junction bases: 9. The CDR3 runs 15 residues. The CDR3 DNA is TGTGCCAGCAGTTCCCCGGAGAGCGGGGTCTACGAGCAGTACTTC. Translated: CASSSPESGVYEQYF.

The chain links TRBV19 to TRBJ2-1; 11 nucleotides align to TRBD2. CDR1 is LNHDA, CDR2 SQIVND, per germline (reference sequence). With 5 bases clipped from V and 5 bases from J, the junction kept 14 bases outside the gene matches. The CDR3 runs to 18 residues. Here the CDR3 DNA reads TGTGCCAGTAGTCCCACCCCGGGACTAGCGGAGAGGGACAATGAGCAGTTCTTC. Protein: CASSPTPGLAERDNEQFF.

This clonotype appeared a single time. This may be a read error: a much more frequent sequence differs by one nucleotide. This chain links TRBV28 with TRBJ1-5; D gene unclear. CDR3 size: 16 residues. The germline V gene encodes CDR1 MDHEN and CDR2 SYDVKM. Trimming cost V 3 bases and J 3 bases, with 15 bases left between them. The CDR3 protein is CASSFLGGMANQPQHF. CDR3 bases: TGTGCCAGCAGTTTTCTAGGTGGCATGGCCAATCAGCCCCAGCATTTT. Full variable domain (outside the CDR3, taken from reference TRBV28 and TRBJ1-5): DVKVTQSSRYLVKRTGEKVFLECVQDMDHENMFWYRQDPGLGLRLIYFSYDVKMKEKGDIPEGYSVSREKKERFSLILESASTNQTSMYLCASSFLGGMANQPQHFGDGTRLSIL.

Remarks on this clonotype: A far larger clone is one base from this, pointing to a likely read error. This chain's CDR3 is CASSLPGTYELYF. CDR3 sequence (DNA): TGTGCCAGCAGTTTGCCGGGAACCTACGAGCTGTACTTC. The chain carries TRBV11-2 and TRBJ2-7; a weak D match, TRBD2 (5 bases). Germline V gene data show CDR1 as SGHAT and CDR2 as FQNNGV. The CDR3 totals 13 residues.

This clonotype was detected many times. CDR3 sequence reads: CASSSPLAGGPFEDTQYF. The CDR3 coding sequence is TGTGCCAGCAGCTCCCCACTAGCGGGAGGGCCATTTGAAGATACGCAGTATTTT. This chain connects TRBV7-2 to TRBJ2-3, with 13 bases fitting TRBD2. Germline CDR1 reads SGHTA; CDR2 reads FQGNSA. The CDR3 is 18 residues long. After removal of 4 bases from V and 5 bases from J, the junction contained 12 bases not matched to a gene.

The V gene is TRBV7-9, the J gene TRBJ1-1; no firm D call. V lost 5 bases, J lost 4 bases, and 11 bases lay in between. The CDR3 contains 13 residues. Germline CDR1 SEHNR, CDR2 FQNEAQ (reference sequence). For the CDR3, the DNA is TGTGCCAGCAGCGATCGGTGGGGCACTGAAGCTTTCTTT. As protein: CASSDRWGTEAFF.

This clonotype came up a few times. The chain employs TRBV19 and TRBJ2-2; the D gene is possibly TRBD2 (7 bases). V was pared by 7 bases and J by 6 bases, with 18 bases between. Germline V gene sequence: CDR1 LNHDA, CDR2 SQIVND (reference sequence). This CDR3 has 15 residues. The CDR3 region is CASMIGGQYPGELFF. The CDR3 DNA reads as TGTGCCAGTATGATCGGGGGGCAATATCCCGGGGAGCTGTTTTTT.

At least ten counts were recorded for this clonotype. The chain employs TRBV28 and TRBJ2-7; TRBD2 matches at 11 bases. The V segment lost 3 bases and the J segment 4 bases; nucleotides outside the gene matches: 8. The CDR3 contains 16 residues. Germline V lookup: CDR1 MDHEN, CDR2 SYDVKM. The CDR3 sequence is CASSLPSLAGVYEQYF. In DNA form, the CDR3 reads TGTGCCAGCAGTTTGCCTTCACTAGCGGGAGTGTACGAGCAGTACTTC.

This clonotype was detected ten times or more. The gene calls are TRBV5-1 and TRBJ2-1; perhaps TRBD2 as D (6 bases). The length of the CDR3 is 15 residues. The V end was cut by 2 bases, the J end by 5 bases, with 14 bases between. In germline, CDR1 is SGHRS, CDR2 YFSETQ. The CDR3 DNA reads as TGCGCCAGCAGCTTAGGAGGGAGCCGCCACAATGAGCAGTTCTTC. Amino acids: CASSLGGSRHNEQFF.

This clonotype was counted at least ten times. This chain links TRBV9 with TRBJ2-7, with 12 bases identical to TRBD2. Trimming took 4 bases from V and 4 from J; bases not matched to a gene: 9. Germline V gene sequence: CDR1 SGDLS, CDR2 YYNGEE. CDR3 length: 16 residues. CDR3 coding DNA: TGTGCCAGCAGCATCGGACTAGCGGGGAACGTTTACGAGCAGTACTTC. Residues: CASSIGLAGNVYEQYF.

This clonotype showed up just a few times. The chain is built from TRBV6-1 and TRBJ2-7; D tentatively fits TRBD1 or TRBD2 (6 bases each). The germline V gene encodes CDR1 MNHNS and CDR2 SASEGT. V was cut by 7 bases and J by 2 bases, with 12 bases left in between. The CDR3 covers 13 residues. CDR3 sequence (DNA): TGTGCCAGCACGGGGGCGGAGGCCTACGAGCAGTACTTC. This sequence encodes CASTGAEAYEQYF.

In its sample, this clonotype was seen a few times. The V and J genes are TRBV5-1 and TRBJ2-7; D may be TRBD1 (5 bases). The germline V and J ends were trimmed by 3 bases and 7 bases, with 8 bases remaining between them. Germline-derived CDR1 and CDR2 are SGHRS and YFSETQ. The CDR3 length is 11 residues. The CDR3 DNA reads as TGCGCCAGCAGCTCCGACAGTGAGCAGTACTTC. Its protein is CASSSDSEQYF.

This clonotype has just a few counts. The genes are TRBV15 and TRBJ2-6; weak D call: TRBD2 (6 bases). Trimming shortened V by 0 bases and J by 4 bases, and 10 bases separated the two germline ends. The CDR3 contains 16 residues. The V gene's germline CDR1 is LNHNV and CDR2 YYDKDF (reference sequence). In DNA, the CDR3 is TGTGCCACCAGCAGAGATCCGGGGAGGGGGGCCAACGTCCTGACTTTC. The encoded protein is CATSRDPGRGANVLTF. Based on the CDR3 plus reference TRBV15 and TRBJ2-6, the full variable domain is DAMVIQNPRYQVTQFGKPVTLSCSQTLNHNVMYWYQQKSSQAPKLLFHYYDKDFNNEADTPDNFQSRRPNTSFCFLDIRSPGLGDTAMYLCATSRDPGRGANVLTFGAGSRLTVL.

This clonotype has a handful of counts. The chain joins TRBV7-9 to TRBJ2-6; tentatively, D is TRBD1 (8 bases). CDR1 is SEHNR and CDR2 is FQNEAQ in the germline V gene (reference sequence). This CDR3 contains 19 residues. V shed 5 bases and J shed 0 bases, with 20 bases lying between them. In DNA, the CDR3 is TGTGCCAGCAGCACTAAGCGGGGACAGGAGCTCTCTGGGGCCAACGTCCTGACTTTC. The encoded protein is CASSTKRGQELSGANVLTF. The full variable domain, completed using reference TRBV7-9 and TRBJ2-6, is DTGVSQNPRHKITKRGQNVTFRCDPISEHNRLYWYRQTLGQGPEFLTYFQNEAQLEKSRLLSDRFSAERPKGSFSTLEIQRTEQGDSAMYLCASSTKRGQELSGANVLTFGAGSRLTVL.